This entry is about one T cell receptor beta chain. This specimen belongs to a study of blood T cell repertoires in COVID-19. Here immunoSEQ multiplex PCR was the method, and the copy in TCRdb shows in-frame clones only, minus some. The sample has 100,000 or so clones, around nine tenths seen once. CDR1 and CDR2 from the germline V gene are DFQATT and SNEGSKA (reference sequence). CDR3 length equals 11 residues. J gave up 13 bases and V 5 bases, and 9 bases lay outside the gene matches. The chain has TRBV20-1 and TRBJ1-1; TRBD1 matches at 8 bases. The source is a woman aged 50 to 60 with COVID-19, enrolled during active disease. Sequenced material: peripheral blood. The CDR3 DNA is TGCAGTGCTGGACAGGGTATGAGAGGTTTCTTT. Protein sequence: CSAGQGMRGFF.